A single sample gave rise to the 3 T cell receptor beta chains below, sequenced in a study of blood T cell repertoires in COVID-19. This table comes from immunoSEQ multiplex PCR, and its TCRdb copy is limited to in-frame clones, with some not included. There are about 140,000 clones in the sample; around 90% occur only once, and over 0.85% lies in the top ten. Sequencing was done on a sample of peripheral blood. All receptors come from a woman in her forties or fifties with acute or convalescent COVID-19.

The CDR3 DNA reads TGCGCCAGCAGTGAGTCAATGGGACAGACTAATGAAAAACTGTTTTTT. Translated, it gives CASSESMGQTNEKLFF. The chain recombines TRBV10-2 with TRBJ1-4, with 7 bases fitting TRBD1. Germline V lookup: CDR1 WSHSY, CDR2 SAAADI. This CDR3 has 16 amino acids. The ends lost 0 bases at V and 2 bases at J; junction bases unmatched: 3.

V and J are TRBV6-5 and TRBJ1-5; no reliable D call. The CDR3 length is 13 residues. The germline V gene has CDR1 MNHEY and CDR2 SVGAGI. Trimming took 5 bases from V and 1 from J, leaving 6 bases between them. Written as DNA, the CDR3 is TGTGCCAGCAGTAGACAAAGCAATCAGCCCCAGCATTTT. Translating gives CASSRQSNQPQHF.

The gene calls are TRBV5-4 and TRBJ2-1; the D gene is possibly TRBD2 (5 bases). Trimming removed 0 bases from V and 4 bases from J, with 17 bases in between. The CDR3 contains 17 residues. Germline-derived CDR1 and CDR2 are SGHNT and YYREEE (reference sequence). The CDR3 protein is CASSLAETRLLYNEQFF. CDR3 in DNA: TGTGCCAGCAGCTTGGCTGAAACTAGGCTCCTTTACAATGAGCAGTTCTTC. The variable domain in full, with the rest retrieved from reference TRBV5-4 and TRBJ2-1, is ETGVTQSPTHLIKTRGQQVTLRCSSQSGHNTVSWYQQALGQGPQFIFQYYREEENGRGNFPPRFSGLQFPNYSSELNVNALELDDSALYLCASSLAETRLLYNEQFFGPGTRLTVL.